What follows is one TCR beta chain and its context. Its antigen is currently unknown. Repertoires were generated with immunoSEQ multiplex PCR, while TCRdb's copy carries only in-frame clones and drops some. The repertoire holds 150,000 or so clones, with 75% to 90% as singletons. The data belong to a study of T cell responses to AZD1222 COVID-19 vaccine. Researchers grouped second doses given at about 4 or about 12 weeks into one pool. Germline V lookup: CDR1 SGDLS, CDR2 YYNGEE. This CDR3 region has 13 residues. V was trimmed by 7 bases and J by 1 base, leaving 11 bases between them. General study results and limits: The number of AZD1222 recipients seropositive at baseline was only six. Unmutated variant regions are reportedly targeted by nearly half of spike-specific TCRs. At 160-218 and 743-854, vaccine-associated CD4 TCRs were dominant, and they spanned spike.

The chain joins TRBV9 to TRBJ1-1; D is unclear. The sequence came from an adult who received the AZD1222 COVID-19 vaccine. Here the sequenced sample was peripheral blood, taken 28 days after the second AZD1222 dose. The CDR3 region has the DNA TGTGCCAGCTCTGGGAGCTCGAACACTGAAGCTTTCTTT. Translated, it gives CASSGSSNTEAFF.